Presented here are 23 T cell receptor beta chains from one specimen sequenced in a study of identical twins. TCRdb redid the calling of the 5' RACE reads with MiXCR, one entry per CDR3 protein. The sample lists about 690,000 distinct CDR3 sequences, around 6% occurring once. Material: naive T cells sorted from blood. These receptors came from a man aged 18 to 35 in good health.

This clonotype was seen at least ten times. The chain uses TRBV7-8 and TRBJ2-7; 8 nucleotides match TRBD1. The CDR3 covers 15 residues. Germline V gene data show CDR1 as SGHVS and CDR2 as FQNEAQ. The V segment lost 5 bases and the J segment 7 bases; nucleotides outside the gene matches: 13. The CDR3 here is CASSQTQGQVQEQYV. CDR3 in DNA: TGTGCCAGCAGCCAGACACAGGGACAGGTCCAAGAGCAGTACGTC.

The V call is TRBV5-1, the J call TRBJ2-1, with 7 bases matching TRBD2. Germline V CDR1 and CDR2: SGHRS, YFSETQ. V was pared by 5 bases and J by 2 bases, with 7 bases of the junction left unmatched. The CDR3 covers 15 residues. The chain's CDR3 is CASRGLAAAYNEQFF. The CDR3 coding sequence is TGCGCCAGCAGAGGGCTAGCGGCCGCCTACAATGAGCAGTTCTTC.

This clonotype was observed at least ten times. V and J are TRBV12-3 or TRBV12-4 and TRBJ2-3; 7 bases match TRBD2. The CDR3 sequence is 15 residues long. The J segment lost 2 bases and the V segment lost 6 bases, leaving 8 bases of the junction unmatched. The CDR3, as DNA: TGTGCCAGCAGCCCCGGGACTACTTTCACAGATACGCAGTATTTT. It encodes CASSPGTTFTDTQYF.

The chain employs TRBV7-6 and TRBJ1-5, with a possible D match to TRBD1 (5 bases). The CDR3 has 15 residues. V lost 5 bases to trimming and J lost 4 bases, with 15 bases between them. Germline CDR1 reads SGHVS; CDR2 reads FNYEAQ. CDR3 in DNA: TGTGCCAGCAGCCCCTCACGGGGGGTTAATCAGCCCCAGCATTTT. Translated, it gives CASSPSRGVNQPQHF.

This clonotype showed up many times. CDR3 DNA sequence: TGTGCCATCAGTGAGCGGGACACAGATACGCAGTATTTT. This encodes CAISERDTDTQYF. This chain uses TRBV10-3 with TRBJ2-3; D may be TRBD2 (5 bases). Germline CDR1 reads ENHRY; CDR2 reads SYGVKD. This CDR3 region has 13 residues. V lost 2 bases and J lost 2, with 5 bases in between.

This clonotype appeared many times. This rearrangement joins TRBV12-3 or TRBV12-4 to TRBJ2-1; D uncertain. The CDR3 totals 10 residues. The V end lost 6 bases, the J end lost 4 bases, and 1 base lay between the germline ends. CDR3 nucleotides: TGTGCCAGCAGGTACAATGAGCAGTTCTTC. Its translation: CASRYNEQFF.

This clonotype was counted between two and nine times. CDR3 bases: TGCGCCACCCAGAGGGCTAGCGGGAGAACAGATACGCAGTATTTT. Residues: CATQRASGRTDTQYF. The chain recombines TRBV5-1 with TRBJ2-3; TRBD2 aligns across 10 bases. The length of the CDR3 is 15 residues. V was pared by 9 bases and J by 3 bases, with 10 bases of the junction left unmatched. Germline CDR1 SGHRS, CDR2 YFSETQ.

This clonotype was seen a few times. CDR3 sequence (DNA): TGTGCCACCAGGGGACTAGCGAGTTACAATGAGCAGTTCTTC. Residues: CATRGLASYNEQFF. The chain employs TRBV6-1 and TRBJ2-1, with 10 positions matching TRBD2. V was pared by 10 bases and J by 4 bases, with 7 bases of the junction left unmatched. Germline V CDR1 and CDR2: MNHNS, SASEGT. CDR3 length: 14 residues.

This clonotype was seen many times. The V call is TRBV7-6, the J call TRBJ1-3; 7 positions match TRBD1. The trim removed 0 bases at V and 3 bases at J, leaving 11 bases unmatched. Germline V gives CDR1 SGHVS, CDR2 FNYEAQ. The length of the CDR3 is 18 residues. The CDR3 DNA sequence: TGTGCCAGCAGCTTAGCGGCCGGGACAGATCGTTTTGGAAACACCATATATTTT. It yields the protein CASSLAAGTDRFGNTIYF.

This clonotype has a count of ten or more. V gene TRBV5-1 combines with J gene TRBJ1-1; D gene unclear. This CDR3 comprises 15 residues. V lost 0 bases and J lost 1, with 10 bases in between. The germline gives CDR1 SGHRS, CDR2 YFSETQ. As DNA, the CDR3 is TGCGCCAGCAGCTTGGGGGCGCAGAGGAACACTGAAGCTTTCTTT. Amino acids: CASSLGAQRNTEAFF.

This clonotype was counted between two and nine times. The gene calls are TRBV11-2 and TRBJ2-3; tentatively, D is TRBD1 or TRBD2 (6 bases each). The V and J ends lost 5 bases and 0 bases respectively, with 15 bases between them. The CDR3 has 16 amino acids. In germline, CDR1 is SGHAT, CDR2 FQNNGV. CDR3 loop: CASSQPRGRSTDTQYF. CDR3 sequence (DNA): TGTGCCAGCAGCCAGCCCCGGGGGCGAAGCACAGATACGCAGTATTTT. Complete variable domain (other parts from reference TRBV11-2 and TRBJ2-3): EAGVAQSPRYKIIEKRQSVAFWCNPISGHATLYWYQQILGQGPKLLIQFQNNGVVDDSQLPKDRFSAERLKGVDSTLKIQPAKLEDSAVYLCASSQPRGRSTDTQYFGPGTRLTVL.

This clonotype showed up many times. The V gene is TRBV20-1, the J gene TRBJ2-1, with 7 bases fitting TRBD2. The CDR3 extends over 11 amino acids. Germline assignment: CDR1 DFQATT and CDR2 SNEGSKA (reference sequence). CDR3 in amino acids: CRRDYYNEQFF. DNA for the CDR3: TGCAGAAGGGACTACTACAATGAGCAGTTCTTC.

This clonotype was observed a single time. The rearrangement joins TRBV28 to TRBJ2-7, with D unresolved. This CDR3 contains 11 residues. Per germline, CDR1 MDHEN and CDR2 SYDVKM. V dropped 10 bases and J dropped 6 bases, with 13 bases sitting between them. For the CDR3, the DNA is TGTGCCACAAGACGGTCCGGCGAGCAGTACTTC. It specifies CATRRSGEQYF.

This clonotype was recorded at least ten times. The chain joins TRBV7-2 to TRBJ2-7, with 10 nucleotides matching TRBD2. Looked up from germline, CDR1 is SGHTA and CDR2 is FQGNSA. Trimming at V came to 1 base and at J to 7 bases, leaving 7 bases not matched to a gene. This CDR3 is 15 amino acids long. CDR3 coding DNA: TGTGCCAGCAGCTTAGGGCCTAGCGGGAGCGGAGAGCAGTACTTC. It is translated as CASSLGPSGSGEQYF.

This clonotype was observed many times. V and J are TRBV7-2 and TRBJ2-7, with D possibly matching TRBD1 (6 bases). Trimming stripped 1 base from V and 0 bases from J, with 10 bases between. From germline, CDR1 is SGHTA and CDR2 FQGNSA. The CDR3 sequence is 15 residues long. The CDR3 reads CASSLGLDSSYEQYF. The CDR3 bases are TGTGCCAGCAGCTTAGGCCTGGACAGCTCCTACGAGCAGTACTTC. Combining the CDR3 with reference TRBV7-2 and TRBJ2-7 gives the whole variable domain GAGVSQSPSNKVTEKGKDVELRCDPISGHTALYWYRQSLGQGLEFLIYFQGNSAPDKSGLPSDRFSAERTGGSVSTLTIQRTQQEDSAVYLCASSLGLDSSYEQYFGPGTRLTVT.

This clonotype showed up just a few times. V gene TRBV20-1 combines with J gene TRBJ2-7; no firm D call. The germline CDR1 and CDR2 sequences are DFQATT and SNEGSKA (reference sequence). Trimming pared 5 bases from V and 2 bases from J, leaving 19 bases between. The CDR3 is 15 amino acids. CDR3 protein: CSASGVGGDPYEQYF. CDR3 coding DNA: TGCAGTGCTTCCGGTGTGGGCGGAGACCCCTACGAGCAGTACTTC.

This clonotype appeared many times. The rearrangement joins TRBV5-6 to TRBJ2-7; weak D call: TRBD1 (6 bases). The CDR3 totals 12 residues. Trimming took off 4 bases at V and 6 bases at J, with 11 bases between the two ends. Germline V gene lookup returns CDR1 SGHDT and CDR2 YYEEEE. The CDR3, as DNA: TGTGCCAGCAGCGTACAGGGTCTCGAGCAGTACGTC. It specifies CASSVQGLEQYV.

In its sample, this clonotype was seen a few times. The chain employs TRBV20-1 and TRBJ2-2; D remains unclear. Germline-derived CDR1 and CDR2 are DFQATT and SNEGSKA (reference sequence). V shed 3 bases and J shed 1 base, with 9 bases lying between them. This CDR3 contains 14 residues. The CDR3 here is CSARINRNTGELFF. Written as DNA, the CDR3 is TGCAGTGCTAGGATCAATCGGAACACCGGGGAGCTGTTTTTT.

In this sample, this clonotype turned up many times. The chain employs TRBV20-1 and TRBJ1-3; TRBD1 matches 9 bases. Germline V gives CDR1 DFQATT, CDR2 SNEGSKA (reference sequence). The J segment lost 2 bases and the V segment lost 8 bases, leaving 7 bases of the junction unmatched. The CDR3 is made up of 14 amino acids. The CDR3: CSCPRQGAGNTIYF. The CDR3 DNA reads as TGCAGTTGCCCTAGACAGGGGGCTGGAAACACCATATATTTT.

V usage is TRBV6-5 and J usage is TRBJ2-3, with D unclear. Germline CDR1 and CDR2: MNHEY and SVGAGI. V was shortened by 4 bases and J by 1 base, with 9 bases between the two germline ends. The CDR3 contains 14 residues. CDR3 sequence: CASSSAAGTDTQYF. For the CDR3, the DNA is TGTGCCAGCAGTTCGGCCGCGGGCACAGATACGCAGTATTTT.

This clonotype was picked up a small number of times. V and J are TRBV6-2 or TRBV6-3 and TRBJ2-1; TRBD2 matches 8 bases. The CDR3 sequence is 17 residues long. V lost 1 base, J lost 1 base, and 6 bases stayed unmatched. CDR1 and CDR2 from the germline V gene are MNHEY and SVGEGT. The CDR3 DNA reads TGTGCCAGCAGTTACTTACCAGCGGGAGCGTCCTACAATGAGCAGTTCTTC. It specifies CASSYLPAGASYNEQFF.

This clonotype was detected a few times. The CDR3 nucleotides read TGTGCCAGCACCAGGGGGGCCCGGACAGATACGCAGTATTTT. This sequence encodes CASTRGARTDTQYF. The V call is TRBV2, the J call TRBJ2-3; a possible D gene is TRBD1 (7 bases). This CDR3 has 14 residues. Germline V gene sequence: CDR1 SNHLY, CDR2 FYNNEI. The V end lost 7 bases, the J end lost 3 bases, and 14 bases lay between the germline ends.

The table lists this clonotype with a few counts. The chain's CDR3 is CASNGGAYNEQFF. Written as DNA, the CDR3 is TGTGCCAGCAACGGGGGGGCCTACAATGAGCAGTTCTTC. The V and J genes are TRBV3-1 and TRBJ2-1; 8 bases match TRBD2. V shed 7 bases, J shed 2 bases, and the junction held 1 base outside the gene matches. Germline V gene data show CDR1 as LGHDT and CDR2 as YNNKEL (reference sequence). The CDR3 has 13 amino acids.